These 32 T cell receptor beta chains came from one sample sequenced in a study of blood T cell repertoires in COVID-19. Only in-frame clones appear in the TCRdb table, and some are missing; sequencing was by immunoSEQ multiplex PCR. The data hold 210,000 or so clones, with approximately 87% observed a single time. The specimen was peripheral blood. Source of these receptors: a woman aged 45-65 years with acute or convalescent COVID-19.

Worth noting for this clone: Other DNA sequences in this sample translate to the same CDR3. The chain combines TRBV9 with TRBJ2-1; D is uncertain. V lost 0 bases, J lost 0 bases, and 7 bases lay in between. Germline values: CDR1 SGDLS, CDR2 YYNGEE. This CDR3 contains 15 residues. The chain's CDR3 is CASSVATASYNEQFF. The CDR3 DNA is TGTGCCAGCAGCGTAGCTACCGCCTCCTACAATGAGCAGTTCTTC.

In nucleotides, the CDR3 is TGCGCCAGCAGACCCGAGGGGGACGAAAACATTCAGTACTTC. Protein product: CASRPEGDENIQYF. The J gene is TRBJ2-4, the V gene TRBV5-1, with a tentative D call TRBD1 (6 bases). Germline CDR1 and CDR2: SGHRS and YFSETQ. Trimming took 5 bases from V and 5 from J, leaving 14 bases between them. CDR3 length: 14 amino acids. Based on the CDR3 plus reference TRBV5-1 and TRBJ2-4, the full variable domain is KAGVTQTPRYLIKTRGQQVTLSCSPISGHRSVSWYQQTPGQGLQFLFEYFSETQRNKGNFPGRFSGRQFSNSRSEMNVSTLELGDSALYLCASRPEGDENIQYFGAGTRLSVL.

This chain connects TRBV18 to TRBJ1-1; D is perhaps TRBD1 (5 bases). Trimming removed 3 bases at V and 5 bases at J, with 16 bases between. The CDR3 is made up of 15 amino acids. The germline V gene encodes CDR1 KGHSH and CDR2 LQKENI. The CDR3 here is CASSPSARGRTEAFF. As DNA, the CDR3 is TGTGCCAGCTCACCTTCCGCGCGGGGCCGAACTGAAGCTTTCTTT.

The gene calls are TRBV12-5 and TRBJ2-2, with no clear D. The CDR3 loop spans 12 amino acids. Germline CDR1 LGHNT, CDR2 FRNRAP. The V end lost 1 base, the J end lost 6 bases, and 3 bases lay between the germline ends. The CDR3: CASGLGAGELFF. The CDR3 DNA reads as TGTGCTAGTGGTTTGGGAGCCGGGGAGCTGTTTTTT.

The chain uses TRBV7-9 and TRBJ1-2, with D perhaps matching TRBD1 (6 bases). V lost 2 bases and J lost 7, with 14 bases in between. Germline V gene data show CDR1 as SEHNR and CDR2 as FQNEAQ (reference sequence). The CDR3 spans 14 residues. Here the CDR3 reads CASSLNEAGVGYTF. The CDR3 DNA reads TGTGCCAGCAGCTTAAATGAGGCAGGGGTTGGCTACACCTTC.

The J gene is TRBJ2-7, the V gene TRBV25-1, with 9 bases identical to TRBD1. The V and J ends lost 3 bases and 4 bases, in that order; junction bases with no gene match: 4. Germline V gene data show CDR1 as MGHDK and CDR2 as SYGVNS. There are 14 residues in the CDR3. The CDR3 sequence is CASSEGQGWYEQYF. The DNA of the CDR3 is TGTGCCAGCAGTGAGGGACAGGGATGGTACGAGCAGTACTTC.

The chain couples TRBV3-1 (or the pseudogene TRBV3-2) to TRBJ2-1; 12 positions agree with TRBD2. Germline CDR1 LGHDT, CDR2 YNNKEL (reference sequence). The junction had 14 bases not matched to a gene; V was cut back by 4 bases and J by 1 base. CDR3 length equals 20 residues. CDR3 in DNA: TGTGCCAGCAGCCCTCGGCCTAGCGGGGGGGCGATAAAATCCTACAATGAGCAGTTCTTC. Amino acids: CASSPRPSGGAIKSYNEQFF.

The CDR3 loop reads CASRGTDDYEQYF. The CDR3 DNA is TGTGCCAGTAGGGGGACAGACGACTACGAGCAGTACTTC. The V gene is TRBV19, the J gene TRBJ2-7, with 7 bases fitting TRBD1. Germline-derived CDR1 and CDR2 are LNHDA and SQIVND (reference sequence). This CDR3 is built from 13 residues. V lost 6 bases to trimming and J lost 3 bases; unmatched junction nucleotides: 5.

The chain links TRBV7-3 to TRBJ1-1; weak D call: TRBD1 (6 bases). The CDR3 length is 14 residues. V gave up 6 bases and J gave up 1 base, with 12 bases separating them. CDR1 is SGHTA and CDR2 is FQGTGA in the germline V gene. The CDR3 DNA reads TGTGCCAGCAGTTCGACAGGAGGGAACACTGAAGCTTTCTTT. Protein: CASSSTGGNTEAFF. The whole variable domain, filled in from reference TRBV7-3 and TRBJ1-1, reads GAGVSQTPSNKVTEKGKYVELRCDPISGHTALYWYRQSLGQGPEFLIYFQGTGAADDSGLPNDRFFAVRPEGSVSTLKIQRTERGDSAVYLCASSSTGGNTEAFFGQGTRLTVV.

This clone was found once. This sequence joins TRBV4-3 and TRBJ1-6; unclear D gene. V lost 0 bases and J 10 bases, leaving 10 bases between the germline ends. Germline CDR1 LGHNA, CDR2 YSLEER. This CDR3 region has 14 residues. CDR3 protein: CASSQEIFASPLHF. The CDR3 DNA follows: TGCGCCAGCAGCCAAGAAATATTCGCGTCACCCCTCCACTTT.

The V call is TRBV20-1, the J call TRBJ1-6; D remains unclear. V was trimmed by 3 bases and J by 4 bases, leaving 10 bases between them. The CDR3 contains 14 residues. CDR1 DFQATT and CDR2 SNEGSKA come from the germline V gene (reference sequence). The CDR3: CSASRGQYNSPLHF. In DNA, the CDR3 is TGCAGTGCTAGTCGAGGCCAGTATAATTCACCCCTCCACTTT.

The rearrangement uses TRBV7-2 and TRBJ1-1; possible D gene TRBD1, 5 bases. Germline loops: CDR1 SGHTA, CDR2 FQGNSA. The germline V and J ends were trimmed by 2 bases and 4 bases, with 14 bases remaining between them. The CDR3 consists of 15 residues. CDR3 sequence reads: CASSLLVGDGTEAFF. CDR3 sequence (DNA): TGTGCCAGCAGCTTATTAGTAGGGGATGGCACTGAAGCTTTCTTT.

This chain uses TRBV5-1 with TRBJ2-7; 7 positions agree with TRBD1. The CDR3 has 13 amino acids. Germline V gene sequence: CDR1 SGHRS, CDR2 YFSETQ. V trimming: 4 bases; J trimming: 2 bases; junction bases outside the gene matches: 3. CDR3: CASSVTGAYEQYF. The CDR3 DNA is TGCGCCAGCAGCGTTACAGGGGCCTACGAGCAGTACTTC.

The gene calls are TRBV27 and TRBJ1-3; TRBD1 is a possible D gene (5 bases). This CDR3 spans 15 amino acids. Trimming removed 2 bases at V and 0 bases at J, with 8 bases between. The germline V gene encodes CDR1 MNHEY and CDR2 SMNVEV (reference sequence). CDR3 amino acids: CASSLAGGSGNTIYF. Here the CDR3 DNA reads TGTGCCAGCAGTTTAGCCGGGGGCTCTGGAAACACCATATATTTT.

The chain is built from TRBV7-2 and TRBJ2-3; no firm D call. The CDR3 has 15 residues. The ends were cut back, 4 bases at V and 4 bases at J, with 15 bases in the middle. Germline CDR1 reads SGHTA; CDR2 reads FQGNSA. As DNA, the CDR3 is TGTGCCAGCAGCTCCCCGACCAGGAATCCAGATACGCAGTATTTT. It translates to CASSSPTRNPDTQYF.

This clone was seen just once. The rearrangement links TRBV2 to TRBJ2-5; 7 bases are a match to TRBD1. Germline-derived CDR1 and CDR2 are SNHLY and FYNNEI. V lost 6 bases, J lost 1 base, and 11 bases stayed unmatched. The CDR3 totals 16 residues. This CDR3 reads CASRSRRQGIQETQYF. The CDR3 DNA reads TGTGCCAGCAGATCGAGACGACAGGGCATCCAAGAGACCCAGTACTTC.

This chain connects TRBV11-2 to TRBJ2-3; 9 bases map to TRBD2. The CDR3 covers 17 residues. J lost 6 bases, V lost 6 bases, and 16 bases had no gene match. Germline V gene sequence: CDR1 SGHAT, CDR2 FQNNGV. The DNA of the CDR3 is TGTGCCAGCAGTCAACAACCCGGGACTAGCTATCACGATACGCAGTATTTT. Encoded protein: CASSQQPGTSYHDTQYF.

The V call is TRBV14, the J call TRBJ2-5, with a weak D call TRBD1 (6 bases). This CDR3 is 14 amino acids long. Germline CDR1 is SGHDN and CDR2 is FVKESK. Trimming left V 2 bases short and J 3 bases short, with 10 bases between. Here the CDR3 DNA reads TGTGCCAGCAGCCAATGGGGGCGTGAAGAGACCCAGTACTTC. It is translated as CASSQWGREETQYF.

The chain is built from TRBV25-1 and TRBJ2-1; TRBD2 matches at 12 bases. The germline gives CDR1 MGHDK, CDR2 SYGVNS. The J segment lost 6 bases and the V segment lost 6 bases, leaving 6 bases of the junction unmatched. CDR3 length: 15 amino acids. CDR3 sequence: CASSSSGGAVNEQFF. The CDR3 bases are TGTGCCAGCAGCTCTAGCGGGGGGGCGGTCAATGAGCAGTTCTTC. Based on the CDR3 plus reference TRBV25-1 and TRBJ2-1, the full variable domain is EADIYQTPRYLVIGTGKKITLECSQTMGHDKMYWYQQDPGMELHLIHYSYGVNSTEKGDLSSESTVSRIRTEHFPLTLESARPSHTSQYLCASSSSGGAVNEQFFGPGTRLTVL.

The rearrangement joins TRBV3-1 (or the pseudogene TRBV3-2) to TRBJ2-5, with unresolved D. The CDR3 spans 14 residues. Trimming cost V 1 base and J 1 base, with 7 bases left between them. The germline gives CDR1 LGHDT, CDR2 YNNKEL (reference sequence). Here the CDR3 reads CASSQGWSQETQYF. CDR3 bases: TGTGCCAGCAGCCAAGGGTGGAGCCAAGAGACCCAGTACTTC.

The table lists this clone with a few counts. The rearrangement joins TRBV6-1 to TRBJ2-5, with 9 bases fitting TRBD1. V dropped 4 bases and J dropped 1; count of bases not matched to a gene: 10. CDR3 length: 17 amino acids. Germline V lookup: CDR1 MNHNS, CDR2 SASEGT. The CDR3 sequence: CASSAQGQGTVQETQYF. The CDR3 DNA is TGTGCCAGCAGTGCTCAAGGACAGGGGACCGTCCAAGAGACCCAGTACTTC.

The J gene is TRBJ1-2, the V gene TRBV18; maybe TRBD1 (6 bases). The CDR3 has 16 amino acids. Trimming cost V 6 bases and J 8 bases, with 25 bases left between them. CDR1 and CDR2 (germline): KGHSH, LQKENI. The CDR3 sequence: CASSLHGSGELEGYTF. The DNA for the CDR3 is TGTGCCAGCTCCCTCCACGGGTCAGGGGAGTTAGAAGGCTACACCTTC.

The rearrangement uses TRBV6-4 and TRBJ1-1; 7 bases line up with TRBD1. CDR3 size: 14 residues. Germline V lookup: CDR1 MRHNA, CDR2 SNTAGT. V lost 6 bases to trimming and J lost 8 bases; unmatched junction nucleotides: 12. The CDR3 coding sequence is TGTGCCAGCAGAAGAACAGGGGACGGAGGCGAAGCTTTCTTT. Translated, it gives CASRRTGDGGEAFF.

The gene calls are TRBV12-5 and TRBJ1-5; 7 bases agree with TRBD1. The CDR3 covers 17 residues. The J segment lost 0 bases and the V segment lost 6 bases, leaving 11 bases of the junction unmatched. Germline V gives CDR1 LGHNT, CDR2 FRNRAP. The CDR3 reads CASGPGAGTDSNQPQHF. As DNA, the CDR3 is TGTGCTAGTGGCCCAGGGGCCGGGACAGATAGCAATCAGCCCCAGCATTTT.

This clone has more than one count but fewer than ten. V usage is TRBV6-2 or TRBV6-3 and J usage is TRBJ2-3, with 7 positions matching TRBD1. This CDR3 has 14 residues. CDR1 is MNHEY and CDR2 is SVGEGT in the germline V gene. V lost 5 bases, J lost 2 bases, and 4 bases stayed unmatched. In DNA form, the CDR3 reads TGTGCCAGCAGTCGGGACAGACTCACAGATACGCAGTATTTT. Translating it yields CASSRDRLTDTQYF.

J is TRBJ2-7 and V is TRBV11-2, with 7 bases that match TRBD1. Germline V lookup: CDR1 SGHAT, CDR2 FQNNGV. The CDR3 spans 17 residues. Unmatched junction bases numbered 12, after V lost 4 bases and J lost 0 bases. The CDR3 DNA is TGTGCCAGCAGCTGGCCCCCGGGACAGACAATCTCCTACGAGCAGTACTTC. Protein product: CASSWPPGQTISYEQYF.

The rearrangement links TRBV7-8 to TRBJ2-3; 8 nucleotides agree with TRBD1. Germline trimming cut 6 bases from V and 2 bases from J; bases unmatched to any gene: 16. This CDR3 has 18 residues. Looked up from germline, CDR1 is SGHVS and CDR2 is FQNEAQ. CDR3 amino acids: CASRNDRGGTGPTDTQYF. The CDR3 coding sequence is TGTGCCAGCAGGAATGACAGGGGAGGAACGGGCCCCACAGATACGCAGTATTTT.

V gene TRBV27 combines with J gene TRBJ1-1; tentatively, D is TRBD1 (5 bases). Germline-derived CDR1 and CDR2 are MNHEY and SMNVEV (reference sequence). V lost 6 bases, J lost 0 bases, and 14 bases lay in between. The CDR3 length is 15 residues. CDR3 sequence reads: CASSSLGGMNTEAFF. As DNA, the CDR3 is TGTGCCAGCAGCTCCCTGGGGGGAATGAACACTGAAGCTTTCTTT.

This sequence joins TRBV6-2 or TRBV6-3 and TRBJ1-1, with D possibly matching TRBD1 (6 bases). The CDR3 is 13 amino acids. Looked up from germline, CDR1 is MNHEY and CDR2 is SVGEGT. V lost 3 bases and J 7 bases, leaving 12 bases between the germline ends. The CDR3 protein is CASSYQGKVEAFF. The CDR3 DNA reads TGTGCCAGCAGTTATCAGGGGAAGGTTGAAGCTTTCTTT.

The chain has TRBV2 and TRBJ2-1, with D possibly being TRBD2 (6 bases). Per the germline V gene, CDR1 is SNHLY and CDR2 is FYNNEI. V was pared by 4 bases and J by 6 bases, with 13 bases between. This CDR3 has 14 amino acids. CDR3 bases: TGTGCCAGCAGTGTGTTAGCGGCCCGCAATGAGCAGTTCTTC. Translating it yields CASSVLAARNEQFF.

V usage is TRBV4-3 and J usage is TRBJ1-1; D gene uncertain. Germline loops: CDR1 LGHNA, CDR2 YSLEER. The CDR3 is 14 amino acids. Trimming shortened V by 0 bases and J by 5 bases, and 10 bases separated the two germline ends. The CDR3 spells CASSQDIEGTEAFF. The DNA for the CDR3 is TGCGCCAGCAGCCAAGATATCGAGGGTACTGAAGCTTTCTTT.

V is TRBV5-1 and J is TRBJ2-3, with TRBD1 matching 7 bases. Looked up from germline, CDR1 is SGHRS and CDR2 is YFSETQ. Trimming removed 2 bases from V and 5 bases from J; junction bases left unmatched: 5. There are 14 residues in the CDR3. The CDR3 DNA sequence: TGCGCCAGCAGCTTTACAGGGGTCGGAGATACGCAGTATTTT. It codes for CASSFTGVGDTQYF.